This is a list of T cell receptor beta chains from one sample in a study of tumor and adjacent non-tumor tissue in lung cancer. TCRdb called the multiplex PCR reads again in MiXCR, with one record for every CDR3 protein. Found here are about 110,000 distinct CDR3 sequences, 60% to 80% of them singletons; the top ten hold about 20%. The sample comprised distant non-tumor lung tissue. The source is a man aged 55 to 69 with non-small cell lung cancer. CDR3s include the opening cysteine and the closing phenylalanine or tryptophan. The D gene is left open where the match is weak. Where a row states a size, it is once, few, many or the class of an expanded clone; other rows omit it.

TRBV5-6	many	TRBJ1-2	NA	CASSLKDPNYGYTF	TGTGCCAGCAGCTTGAAAGACCCTAACTATGGCTACACCTTC
TRBV4-2	NA	TRBJ2-3	NA	CASNQDRQGENTQYF	TGTGCCAGCAACCAAGATCGGCAGGGTGAGAATACACAGTATTTT
TRBV11-3	NA	TRBJ2-5	NA	CASSLDRGLRETKFF	TGTGCCAGCAGCTTAGACAGGGGCCTCAGGGAGACCAAGTTCTTC
TRBV6-2/TRBV6-3	many	TRBJ2-7	NA	CASSYLEELEQYF	TGTGCCAGCAGTTACCTGGAGGAGTTGGAGCAGTACTTC
TRBV11-3	medium-sized	TRBJ1-1	NA	CASSLGGVRNTEAFF	TGTGCCAGCAGCTTAGGGGGGGTCAGGAACACTGAAGCTTTCTTT
TRBV29-1	NA	TRBJ1-5	NA	CCVEMGANQPQHF	TGCTGCGTTGAGATGGGGGCCAATCAGCCCCAGCATTTT
TRBV6-5	NA	TRBJ2-7	NA	CANTRHSGGSYEQYF	TGTGCCAACACTCGTCATAGCGGCGGCTCCTACGAGCAGTACTTC
TRBV4-3	NA	TRBJ2-1	TRBD2	CTISQAGLAGINNEQFF	TGCACCATCAGCCAAGCCGGACTAGCGGGGATAAACAATGAGCAGTTCTTC
TRBV7-8	many	TRBJ2-7	NA	CASSASETKVYEQYF	TGTGCCAGCAGCGCGTCCGAGACAAAAGTCTACGAGCAGTACTTC
TRBV7-9	NA	TRBJ1-5	NA	CASIYTDTNKPQHF	TGTGCCAGCATCTACACCGACACTAATAAGCCCCAGCATTTT
TRBV14	few	TRBJ2-1	NA	CAGNQATWGGEQFF	TGTGCCGGCAACCAAGCCACATGGGGAGGTGAGCAGTTCTTC
TRBV4-2	many	TRBJ2-2	NA	CASSQVQGGTGELFF	TGTGCCAGCAGCCAAGTCCAGGGGGGCACCGGGGAGCTGTTTTTT
TRBV12-3/TRBV12-4	many	TRBJ1-1	NA	CASSFPGAEAFF	TGTGCCAGCAGTTTCCCGGGGGCTGAAGCTTTCTTT
TRBV6-5	NA	TRBJ1-2	NA	CTSSYGDGGRGYTF	TGTACCAGCAGTTACGGGGACGGGGGTCGTGGCTACACCTTC
TRBV29-1	many	TRBJ2-5	NA	CSTRWGETQYF	TGCAGCACGCGCTGGGGGGAGACCCAGTACTTC
TRBV15	NA	TRBJ1-6	TRBD1	CATSRGQGNSPLHF	TGTGCCACCAGCAGAGGACAGGGGAATTCACCCCTCCACTTT
TRBV10-1	once	TRBJ2-1	NA	CASSVIWSGSYNEQFF	TGCGCCAGCAGTGTGATTTGGTCAGGGTCCTACAATGAGCAGTTCTTC
TRBV6-1	NA	TRBJ2-7	NA	CASSDRSYGQYF	TGTGCCAGCAGTGATCGCTCCTACGGGCAGTACTTC
TRBV7-8	NA	TRBJ2-2	NA	CASMSGMGTGELFF	TGTGCCAGCATGTCGGGAATGGGCACTGGGGAGCTGTTTTTT
TRBV11-3	NA	TRBJ1-1	NA	CASSLDTVVEVFF	TGTGCCAGCAGCTTAGATACTGTGGTTGAAGTTTTCTTT
TRBV4-3	NA	TRBJ2-5	NA	CASSAEGARRETQYF	TGCGCCAGCAGCGCAGAAGGTGCCCGACGAGAGACCCAGTACTTC
TRBV20-1	few	TRBJ2-5	TRBD1	CSVRDRQGRETQYF	TGCAGTGTTAGAGATAGACAGGGACGGGAGACCCAGTACTTC
TRBV10-3	NA	TRBJ1-2	NA	CAISDGFNDRYTF	TGTGCCATCAGTGACGGCTTCAACGATCGGTACACCTTT
TRBV6-6	NA	TRBJ2-7	NA	CVSAAENYYEQYF	TGTGTCAGCGCAGCAGAGAACTACTACGAGCAGTACTTC
TRBV29-1	NA	TRBJ1-2	NA	CSVEQESGGYTF	TGCAGCGTTGAACAAGAATCGGGAGGTTACACCTTC
TRBV29-1	NA	TRBJ2-5	TRBD2	CSVGGLAGVETQHF	TGCAGCGTTGGAGGGCTAGCGGGAGTGGAGACCCAGCACTTC
TRBV4-2	NA	TRBJ2-3	NA	CVSSSRDDTDTQYF	TGTGTCAGCAGCTCCCGGGACGATACAGATACGCAGTATTTT